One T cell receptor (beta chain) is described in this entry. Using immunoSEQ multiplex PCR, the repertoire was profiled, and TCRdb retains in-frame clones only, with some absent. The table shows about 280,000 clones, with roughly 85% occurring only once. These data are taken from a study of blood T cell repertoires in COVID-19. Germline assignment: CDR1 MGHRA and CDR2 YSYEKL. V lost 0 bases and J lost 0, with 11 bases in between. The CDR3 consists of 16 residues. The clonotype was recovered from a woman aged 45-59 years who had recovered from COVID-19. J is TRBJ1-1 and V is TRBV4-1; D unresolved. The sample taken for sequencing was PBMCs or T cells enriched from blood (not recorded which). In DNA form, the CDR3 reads TGCGCCAGCAGCCAAGATTCGAGCGTCATGAACACTGAAGCTTTCTTT. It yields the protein CASSQDSSVMNTEAFF.